Listed below are T cell receptor beta chains from one sample, sequenced in a study of cytomegalovirus exposure and HLA in healthy donors. TCRdb keeps only in-frame clones here, not all; method: immunoSEQ multiplex PCR. The sample has hundreds of thousands of clones; around four fifths are singletons. Sequenced material: PBMCs. The origin of the receptors is a woman aged 55-70 years in good health and CMV-seropositive. Both conserved end residues are part of each CDR3. The D gene is left open where the match is weak. Clone sizes are given selectively: once, few, many, or a class where the clone is expanded.

>TRBV5-1|TRBJ1-4|NA|NA
TGCGCCAGCAGCGTCCTCGGGACAAATATTGAAAAACTGTTTTTT
CASSVLGTNIEKLFF
>TRBV5-1|TRBJ2-1|NA|NA
TGCGCCAGCAGCTACTCCGGGACATCCTACAATGAGCAGTTCTTC
CASSYSGTSYNEQFF
>TRBV10-3|TRBJ2-2|TRBD1|NA
TGTGCCATCAGTGAGTCGATTACAGGGGGAACGAACACCGGGGAGCTGTTTTTT
CAISESITGGTNTGELFF
>TRBV10-3|TRBJ2-6|NA|NA
TGTGCCATCAGTCAGTATGGGACTGCCTCTGGGGCCAACGTCCTGACTTTC
CAISQYGTASGANVLTF
>TRBV18|TRBJ2-5|TRBD1|NA
TGTGCCAGCTCACCAGGTATGACAGGGACCGGAGAGACCCAGTACTTC
CASSPGMTGTGETQYF
>TRBV7-6|TRBJ1-5|NA|NA
TGTGCCAGCAGCCTTACAGGTAGCAATCAGCCCCAGCATTTT
CASSLTGSNQPQHF
>TRBV19|TRBJ2-1|NA|NA
TGTGCCAGTTCTTTGGGACAAGGTGTGAATGAGCAGTTCTTC
CASSLGQGVNEQFF
>TRBV7-3|TRBJ2-1|NA|NA
TGTGCCAGCAGCTTATCCAGGGCCGAGCAGTTCTTC
CASSLSRAEQFF
>TRBV18|TRBJ2-1|TRBD2|NA
TGTGCCAGCTCGGGACTAGCGGGGCTAACATCCTACAATGAGCAGTTCTTC
CASSGLAGLTSYNEQFF
>TRBV7-9|TRBJ1-6|NA|NA
TGTGCCAGCAGCTTAGATCAGGGGAGGGCCCTCCACTTT
CASSLDQGRALHF
>TRBV5-1|TRBJ1-2|NA|NA
TGCGCCAGCAGCTTGGGGGACACGGGCAGCTATGGCTACACCTTC
CASSLGDTGSYGYTF
>TRBV19|TRBJ1-6|NA|NA
TGTGCCAGTAGTATCGAGGACAGCAATTCACCCCTCCACTTT
CASSIEDSNSPLHF
>TRBV21-1|TRBJ1-2|NA|NA
TGTGCCAGCAGCAATTCCAAGCGGGGAGGCAATGGCTACACCTTC
CASSNSKRGGNGYTF
>TRBV5-5|TRBJ2-7|TRBD1|once
TGTGCCAGCAGCATGCTGTGGGACAGGGGGTCCTACGAGCAGTACTTC
CASSMLWDRGSYEQYF
>TRBV6-1|TRBJ1-5|NA|NA
TGTGCCAGCAGCTCAACAGGGAATCAGCCCCAGCATTTT
CASSSTGNQPQHF
>TRBV9|TRBJ1-4|NA|NA
TGTGCCAGCAGCGTAGGAGTTGTGGGAGGTGAAAAACTGTTTTTT
CASSVGVVGGEKLFF
>TRBV6-5|TRBJ2-3|TRBD1|few
TGTGCCAGCAGCAGGACAGGGTCAAAGGATACGCAGTATTTT
CASSRTGSKDTQYF
>TRBV6-5|TRBJ2-5|TRBD2|few
TGTGCCAGCAGTTACTCCGGGACTAGCGGACAAGAGACCCAGTACTTC
CASSYSGTSGQETQYF
>TRBV10-3|TRBJ1-2|NA|NA
TGTGCCATCAGTGCTTCAGGGGAAAACTATGGCTACACCTTC
CAISASGENYGYTF
>TRBV28|TRBJ1-6|TRBD1|NA
TGTGCCAGCAGGACAGGACAGGGTTTTTCACCCCTCCACTTT
CASRTGQGFSPLHF
>TRBV6-1|TRBJ2-4|TRBD2|NA
TGTGCCAGCAGGCCGGGACTAGCAATTGACATTCAGTACTTC
CASRPGLAIDIQYF
>TRBV2|TRBJ1-1|NA|NA
TGTGCCAGCGAAGAACGGTCGAACACTGAAGCTTTCTTT
CASEERSNTEAFF
>TRBV14|TRBJ2-1|NA|once
TGTGCCAGCAGCCAAGATAACTCCTACAATGAGCAGTTCTTC
CASSQDNSYNEQFF
>TRBV5-4|TRBJ1-2|NA|NA
TGTGCCAGCAGAATGGGGGGGGCCTCAATTAACTATGGCTACACCTTC
CASRMGGASINYGYTF
>TRBV6-6|TRBJ1-6|NA|NA
TGTGCCAGCAGTGCGGACAGAGGTTCACCCCTCCACTTT
CASSADRGSPLHF
>TRBV12-5|TRBJ2-1|NA|NA
TGTGCTAGTGGGCGCTCCGGCGAGCGGCGGGGTGAGCAGTTCTTC
CASGRSGERRGEQFF
>TRBV4-1|TRBJ2-1|NA|NA
TGCGCCAGCAGCCAGACTAGTGATGAGCAGTTCTTC
CASSQTSDEQFF
>TRBV6-6|TRBJ2-1|TRBD2|NA
TGTGCCAGCAGTTCCACGACCGGGGGGGAGCAGTTCTTC
CASSSTTGGEQFF
>TRBV25-1|TRBJ2-1|TRBD2|NA
TGTGCCAGCAGTGATCCACTAGCGGGGGAAAATGAGCAGTTCTTC
CASSDPLAGENEQFF
>TRBV6-1|TRBJ1-1|NA|NA
TGTGCCAGCAGCCTAACAGAGATGAACACTGAAGCTTTCTTT
CASSLTEMNTEAFF
>TRBV11-3|TRBJ2-1|TRBD1|NA
TGTGCCAGCAGCCTGACAGGGAACTCCTACAATGAGCAGTTCTTC
CASSLTGNSYNEQFF
>TRBV10-3|TRBJ2-7|TRBD1|NA
TGTGCCATCAGTGAGTCTATGATGGGACAGGGGCCTAACGAGCAGTACTTC
CAISESMMGQGPNEQYF
>TRBV7-2|TRBJ2-5|TRBD2|NA
TGTGCCAGCAGCTTAACTAGCGGGGGGGCCCGGGAGACCCAGTACTTC
CASSLTSGGARETQYF
>TRBV4-2|TRBJ1-3|NA|NA
TGTGCCAGCAGCCAGGGAAGGGGATTAGAAAACACCATATATTTT
CASSQGRGLENTIYF
>TRBV18|TRBJ2-7|TRBD1|once
TGTGCCAGCTCAACGACGGGACAGGAGAATAACGAGCAGTACTTC
CASSTTGQENNEQYF
>TRBV5-1|TRBJ1-2|TRBD1|NA
TGCGCCAGCAGCTTGGAGACAGGGGGGAACTATGGCTACACCTTC
CASSLETGGNYGYTF
>TRBV5-1|TRBJ2-1|NA|NA
TGCGCCAGCAGCTTGGGTCCACATTCAGGCTACAATGAGCAGTTCTTC
CASSLGPHSGYNEQFF
>TRBV12-5|TRBJ1-2|NA|NA
TGTGCTAGTGGTTTACAGGGTAACTATGGCTACACCTTC
CASGLQGNYGYTF
>TRBV4-2|TRBJ2-2|TRBD2|once
TGTGCCAGCAGCCAAGATCAAGCACTAGCGGGAGGATGGGGGGAGCTGTTTTTT
CASSQDQALAGGWGELFF
>TRBV20-1|TRBJ1-2|NA|NA
TGCAGTGCTAGCGGTAACTATGGCTACACCTTC
CSASGNYGYTF
>TRBV25-1|TRBJ1-2|TRBD1|NA
TGTGCCAGCAGTCCACTGGGGACAGGCAACTATGGCTACACCTTC
CASSPLGTGNYGYTF
>TRBV7-9|TRBJ2-3|NA|once
TGTGCCAGCAGCTTAGGAGCTAGCACAGATACGCAGTATTTT
CASSLGASTDTQYF
>TRBV19|TRBJ2-1|TRBD2|few
TGTGCCAGTAGTCGGACTAGCGGGGACCACAATGAGCAGTTCTTC
CASSRTSGDHNEQFF
>TRBV7-3|TRBJ2-2|NA|NA
TGTGCCAGCAGCTTAAGCAGGGCCGGGGAGCTGTTTTTT
CASSLSRAGELFF
>TRBV11-3|TRBJ2-3|NA|NA
TGTGCCAGCAGCTTAGGGGGCAGGGACTCATACACAGATACGCAGTATTTT
CASSLGGRDSYTDTQYF